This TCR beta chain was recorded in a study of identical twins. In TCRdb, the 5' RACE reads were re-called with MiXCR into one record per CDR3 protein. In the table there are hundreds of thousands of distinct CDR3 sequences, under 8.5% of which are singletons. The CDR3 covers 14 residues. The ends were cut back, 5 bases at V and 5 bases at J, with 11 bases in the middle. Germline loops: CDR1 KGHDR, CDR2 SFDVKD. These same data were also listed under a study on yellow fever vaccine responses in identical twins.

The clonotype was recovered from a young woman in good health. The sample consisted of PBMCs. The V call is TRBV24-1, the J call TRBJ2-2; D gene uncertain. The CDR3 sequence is CATSADPGTGELFF. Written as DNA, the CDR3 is TGTGCCACCAGTGCGGATCCTGGTACCGGGGAGCTGTTTTTT.